This TCR beta chain emerged from a study of blood T cell repertoires in COVID-19. About the study: Specimens from acute and convalescent COVID-19 originated in the United States, Italy and Spain.

Per the authors' pipeline: Counts of nucleated cells, estimated from reference gene primer amplification, were obtained. Profiling relied on immunoSEQ multiplex PCR, and the TCRdb table lists in-frame clones only, not all of them. V and J calls plus clone size are reproduced from that table; the DNA served to infer D and trimming. Of over 30,000 clones in the sample, around nine tenths are singletons; the top ten hold 13%. The CDR3 has 15 amino acids. Germline V lookup: CDR1 MNHNY, CDR2 SVGAGI (reference sequence). After removal of 0 bases from V and 5 bases from J, the junction contained 5 bases not matched to a gene.

The chain carries TRBV6-6 and TRBJ2-7, with 9 bases aligning to TRBD2. Sequenced sample: peripheral blood. The sequence derives from a man between 65 and 80 years old with active COVID-19. CDR3 loop: CASSYSNSGSNEQYF. The CDR3 region has the DNA TGTGCCAGCAGTTACTCTAATAGCGGGAGCAACGAGCAGTACTTC.